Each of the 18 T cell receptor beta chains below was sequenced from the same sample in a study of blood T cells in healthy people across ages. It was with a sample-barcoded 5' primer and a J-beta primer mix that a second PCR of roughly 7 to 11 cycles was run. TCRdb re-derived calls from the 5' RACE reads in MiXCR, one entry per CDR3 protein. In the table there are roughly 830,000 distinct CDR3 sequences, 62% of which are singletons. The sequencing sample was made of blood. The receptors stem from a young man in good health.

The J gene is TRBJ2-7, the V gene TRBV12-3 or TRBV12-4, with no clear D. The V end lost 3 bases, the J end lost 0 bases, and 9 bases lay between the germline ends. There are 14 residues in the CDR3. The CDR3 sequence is CASSFRASSYEQYF. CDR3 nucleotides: TGTGCCAGCAGTTTTCGGGCAAGCTCCTACGAGCAGTACTTC.

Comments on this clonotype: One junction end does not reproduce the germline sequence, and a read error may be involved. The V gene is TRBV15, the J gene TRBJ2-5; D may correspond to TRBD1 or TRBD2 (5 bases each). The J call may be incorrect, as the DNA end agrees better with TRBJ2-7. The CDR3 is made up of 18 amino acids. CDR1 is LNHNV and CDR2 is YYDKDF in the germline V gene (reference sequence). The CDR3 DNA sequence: TGTGCCACCGGCAGACGCGTCGGCAGGGCTCGCCCGGGATACGAGCAGTACTTC. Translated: CATGRRVGRARPGYEQYF.

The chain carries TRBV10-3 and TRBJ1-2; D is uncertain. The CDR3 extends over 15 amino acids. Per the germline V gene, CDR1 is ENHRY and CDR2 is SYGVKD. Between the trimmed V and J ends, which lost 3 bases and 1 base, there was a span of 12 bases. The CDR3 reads CAISELQPNNYGYTF. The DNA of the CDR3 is TGTGCCATCAGTGAACTACAGCCGAATAACTATGGCTACACCTTC.

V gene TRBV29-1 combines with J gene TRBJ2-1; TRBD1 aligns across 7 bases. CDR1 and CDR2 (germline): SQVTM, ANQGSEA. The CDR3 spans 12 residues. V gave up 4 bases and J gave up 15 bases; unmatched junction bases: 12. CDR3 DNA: TGCAGCGTTGCAGTCATGACAGGGTTTTGGTTCTTC. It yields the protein CSVAVMTGFWFF.

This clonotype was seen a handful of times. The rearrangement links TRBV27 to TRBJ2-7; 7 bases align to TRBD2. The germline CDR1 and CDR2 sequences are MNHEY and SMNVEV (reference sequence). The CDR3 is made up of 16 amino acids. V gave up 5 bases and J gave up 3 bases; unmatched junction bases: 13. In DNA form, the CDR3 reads TGTGCCAGCAGTCCCATCTGGGGGGGAGAATTCTACGAGCAGTACTTC. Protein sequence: CASSPIWGGEFYEQYF.

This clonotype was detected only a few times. CDR3 region: CASSFQGADEQFF. CDR3 bases: TGCGCCAGCAGCTTCCAAGGGGCTGATGAGCAGTTCTTC. The V gene is TRBV5-1, the J gene TRBJ2-1; the D gene is possibly TRBD1 (5 bases). The CDR3 is made up of 13 amino acids. The V end was cut by 2 bases, the J end by 8 bases, with 11 bases between. Germline lookup yields CDR1 SGHRS and CDR2 YFSETQ.

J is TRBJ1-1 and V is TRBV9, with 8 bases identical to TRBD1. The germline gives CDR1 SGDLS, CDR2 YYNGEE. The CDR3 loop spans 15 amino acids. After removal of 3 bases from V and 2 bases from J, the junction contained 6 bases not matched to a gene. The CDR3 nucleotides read TGTGCCAGCAGCGAAACGACAGGGGAAAACACTGAAGCTTTCTTT. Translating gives CASSETTGENTEAFF.

The CDR3 DNA sequence: TGTGCCAGCAGTTGGAAGGGAGGCGAGCAGTACTTC. Its protein is CASSWKGGEQYF. The V gene is TRBV28, the J gene TRBJ2-7; D is perhaps TRBD2 (6 bases). The CDR3 length is 12 residues. Trimming left V 4 bases short and J 6 bases short, with 10 bases between. Germline CDR1 reads MDHEN; CDR2 reads SYDVKM.

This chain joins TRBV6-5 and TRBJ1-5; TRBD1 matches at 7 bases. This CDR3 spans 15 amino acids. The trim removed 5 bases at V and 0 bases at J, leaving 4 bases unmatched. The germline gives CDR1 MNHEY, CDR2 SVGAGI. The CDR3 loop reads CASSIRQGSNQPQHF. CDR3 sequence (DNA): TGTGCCAGCAGTATTCGACAGGGTAGCAATCAGCCCCAGCATTTT.

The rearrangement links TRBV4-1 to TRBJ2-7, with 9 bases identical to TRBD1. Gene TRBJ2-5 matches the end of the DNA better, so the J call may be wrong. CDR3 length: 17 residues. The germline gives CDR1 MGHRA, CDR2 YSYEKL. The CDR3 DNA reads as TGCGCCAGCAGCCAAGCTATCCTCCGGGACAGGGAAAAGACCCAGTACTTC. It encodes CASSQAILRDREKTQYF.

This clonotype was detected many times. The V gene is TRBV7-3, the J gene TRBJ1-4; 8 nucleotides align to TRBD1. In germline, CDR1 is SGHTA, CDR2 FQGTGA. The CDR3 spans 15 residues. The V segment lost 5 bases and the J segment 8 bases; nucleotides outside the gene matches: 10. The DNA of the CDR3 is TGTGCCAGCAGCCGTGCGACAGGGGAGGGCGAAAAACTGTTTTTT. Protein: CASSRATGEGEKLFF. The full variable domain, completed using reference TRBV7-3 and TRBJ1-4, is GAGVSQTPSNKVTEKGKYVELRCDPISGHTALYWYRQSLGQGPEFLIYFQGTGAADDSGLPNDRFFAVRPEGSVSTLKIQRTERGDSAVYLCASSRATGEGEKLFFGSGTQLSVL.

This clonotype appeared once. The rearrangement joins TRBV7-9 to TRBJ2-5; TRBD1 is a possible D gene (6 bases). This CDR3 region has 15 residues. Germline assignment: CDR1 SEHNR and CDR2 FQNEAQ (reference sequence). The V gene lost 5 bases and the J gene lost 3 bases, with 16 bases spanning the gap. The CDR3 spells CASSNPGHKEETQYF. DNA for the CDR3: TGTGCCAGCAGCAACCCGGGACACAAAGAAGAGACCCAGTACTTC.

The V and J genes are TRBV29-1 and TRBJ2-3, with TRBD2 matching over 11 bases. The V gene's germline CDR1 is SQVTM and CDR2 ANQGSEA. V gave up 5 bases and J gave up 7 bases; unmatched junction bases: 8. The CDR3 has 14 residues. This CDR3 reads CSVIQRTSGYTQYF. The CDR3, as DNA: TGCAGCGTTATACAAAGGACTAGCGGGTATACGCAGTATTTT.

Here the CDR3 DNA reads TGTGCCAGCAGTTATGGCCAATCGACTGAAGCTTTCTTT. Translation gives CASSYGQSTEAFF. This chain links TRBV6-5 with TRBJ1-1; D not certain. Germline lookup yields CDR1 MNHEY and CDR2 SVGAGI. Trimming took 3 bases from V and 5 from J, leaving 10 bases between them. This CDR3 region has 13 residues.

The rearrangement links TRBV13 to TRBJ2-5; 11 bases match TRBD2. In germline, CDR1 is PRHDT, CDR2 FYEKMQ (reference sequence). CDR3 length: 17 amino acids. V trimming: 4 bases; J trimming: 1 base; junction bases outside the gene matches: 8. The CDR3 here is CASSSTLAGAPQETQYF. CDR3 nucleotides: TGTGCCAGCAGCTCTACACTAGCGGGGGCACCCCAAGAGACCCAGTACTTC. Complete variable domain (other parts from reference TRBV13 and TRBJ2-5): AAGVIQSPRHLIKEKRETATLKCYPIPRHDTVYWYQQGPGQDPQFLISFYEKMQSDKGSIPDRFSAQQFSDYHSELNMSSLELGDSALYFCASSSTLAGAPQETQYFGPGTRLLVL.

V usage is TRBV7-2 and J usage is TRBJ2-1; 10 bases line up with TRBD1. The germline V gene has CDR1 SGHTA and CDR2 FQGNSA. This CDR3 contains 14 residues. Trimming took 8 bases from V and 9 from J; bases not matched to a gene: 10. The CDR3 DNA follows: TGTGCCAGCCGACCGGGACAGGGGTACGGTGAGCAGTTCTTC. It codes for CASRPGQGYGEQFF.

The CDR3 loop reads CATSSGTSGGSGELFF. The CDR3 coding sequence is TGTGCCACCAGCAGTGGGACTAGCGGGGGTTCGGGGGAGCTGTTTTTT. V usage is TRBV15 and J usage is TRBJ2-2; 14 positions agree with TRBD2. V lost 3 bases to trimming and J lost 8 bases; unmatched junction nucleotides: 5. CDR1 LNHNV and CDR2 YYDKDF come from the germline V gene (reference sequence). This CDR3 is 16 amino acids long.

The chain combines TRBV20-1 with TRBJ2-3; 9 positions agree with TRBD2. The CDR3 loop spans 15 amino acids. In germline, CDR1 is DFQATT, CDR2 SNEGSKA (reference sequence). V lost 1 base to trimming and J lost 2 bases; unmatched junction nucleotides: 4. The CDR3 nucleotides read TGCAGTGCTAGAGGTGCGGGGGGGGTCACAGATACGCAGTATTTT. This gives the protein CSARGAGGVTDTQYF.